A single sample gave rise to the 18 T cell receptor beta chains below, sequenced in a study of T cells in tuberculosis. TCRdb's copy holds only in-frame clones and misses some; the assay was immunoSEQ multiplex PCR. The repertoire holds tens of thousands of clones, with around 94% as singletons. Sequencing used PBMCs. Receptor source: a donor aged 10-30 years with latent tuberculosis or without tuberculosis infection.

The chain couples TRBV10-3 to TRBJ1-2; D might be TRBD1 (5 bases). Trimming cost V 3 bases and J 7 bases, with 9 bases left between them. This CDR3 has 12 residues. The V gene's germline CDR1 is ENHRY and CDR2 SYGVKD. The CDR3: CAISDGGSGYTF. The CDR3 DNA sequence: TGTGCCATCAGTGACGGGGGGTCTGGCTACACCTTC.

V and J are TRBV29-1 and TRBJ2-4, with 8 bases lining up with TRBD1. This CDR3 has 13 amino acids. Trimming cost V 4 bases and J 15 bases; bases outside gene matches: 14. The germline gives CDR1 SQVTM, CDR2 ANQGSEA. This chain's CDR3 is CSVAHGRDRKRYF. CDR3 in DNA: TGCAGCGTTGCACACGGCCGGGACAGGAAGCGGTACTTC. Filled out from reference TRBV29-1 and TRBJ2-4, the complete variable domain reads SAVISQKPSRDICQRGTSLTIQCQVDSQVTMMFWYRQQPGQSLTLIATANQGSEATYESGFVIDKFPISRPNLTFSTLTVSNMSPEDSSIYLCSVAHGRDRKRYFGAGTRLSVL.

The chain recombines TRBV7-9 with TRBJ2-1; maybe TRBD1 (5 bases). Per germline, CDR1 SEHNR and CDR2 FQNEAQ (reference sequence). The CDR3 spans 17 residues. V was trimmed by 7 bases and J by 5 bases, leaving 24 bases between them. CDR3 DNA: TGTGCCAGCATCTATACAGGAAAAGAACGTACCGACAATGAGCAGTTCTTC. This sequence encodes CASIYTGKERTDNEQFF.

The chain has TRBV21-1 and TRBJ2-7; TRBD1 is the table's D call, not checked against the DNA. TRBV21-1 is shown as a pseudogene. The CDR3 extends over 10 amino acids. CDR3 DNA: TGTGCCACCGCCAGGGAAGAGCAGTACTTC. It encodes CATAREEQYF.

The chain recombines TRBV25-1 with TRBJ2-5; D perhaps matches TRBD2 (6 bases). Germline-derived CDR1 and CDR2 are MGHDK and SYGVNS. The CDR3 sequence is 15 residues long. Trimming removed 2 bases at V and 2 bases at J, with 12 bases between. The CDR3 sequence is CASSEVRDFQETQYF. DNA for the CDR3: TGTGCCAGCAGTGAAGTACGGGACTTTCAAGAGACCCAGTACTTC.

The rearrangement joins TRBV5-6 to TRBJ2-1, with 12 nucleotides matching TRBD2. Germline values: CDR1 SGHDT, CDR2 YYEEEE. This CDR3 has 15 amino acids. Losses at the gene ends were 1 base for V and 9 bases for J; bases not matched to a gene: 5. In nucleotides, the CDR3 is TGTGCCAGCAGCTTGCTAGCGGGAGGGTTTGCTGAGCAGTTCTTC. It specifies CASSLLAGGFAEQFF.

CDR3 protein: CASSLTGTGLNEQYF. CDR3 coding DNA: TGTGCCAGCAGCCTCACCGGGACAGGTCTAAACGAGCAGTACTTC. The rearrangement uses TRBV5-6 and TRBJ2-7, with TRBD1 identical over 8 bases. The CDR3 is 15 amino acids. Trimming removed 4 bases from V and 5 bases from J; junction bases left unmatched: 11. Germline V gene lookup returns CDR1 SGHDT and CDR2 YYEEEE. Full variable domain (outside the CDR3, taken from reference TRBV5-6 and TRBJ2-7): DAGVTQSPTHLIKTRGQQVTLRCSPKSGHDTVSWYQQALGQGPQFIFQYYEEEERQRGNFPDRFSGHQFPNYSSELNVNALLLGDSALYLCASSLTGTGLNEQYFGPGTRLTVT.

The V and J genes are TRBV28 and TRBJ2-2, with unresolved D. Trimming left V 3 bases short and J 1 base short, with 3 bases between. Per germline, CDR1 MDHEN and CDR2 SYDVKM. The CDR3 covers 13 residues. DNA of the CDR3: TGTGCCAGCAGTTTGCGGAACACCGGGGAGCTGTTTTTT. Protein sequence: CASSLRNTGELFF.

The chain employs TRBV5-1 and TRBJ1-2; 8 bases match TRBD1. Germline V lookup: CDR1 SGHRS, CDR2 YFSETQ. V trimming: 3 bases; J trimming: 8 bases; junction bases outside the gene matches: 6. This CDR3 comprises 13 residues. The CDR3 nucleotides are TGCGCCAGCAGCTCCCCGACAGGGGACGGCTACACCTTC. It translates to CASSSPTGDGYTF. Together with reference TRBV5-1 and TRBJ1-2, the CDR3 gives the full variable domain: KAGVTQTPRYLIKTRGQQVTLSCSPISGHRSVSWYQQTPGQGLQFLFEYFSETQRNKGNFPGRFSGRQFSNSRSEMNVSTLELGDSALYLCASSSPTGDGYTFGSGTRLTVV.

This clone appeared once. The chain links TRBV4-1 to TRBJ2-1; D not resolved. Trimming removed 2 bases at V and 0 bases at J, with 11 bases between. This CDR3 spans 16 amino acids. Looked up from germline, CDR1 is MGHRA and CDR2 is YSYEKL. The CDR3 reads CASSQPLQSSYNEQFF. The CDR3 region has the DNA TGCGCCAGCAGCCAACCCCTACAGAGCTCCTACAATGAGCAGTTCTTC.

This chain connects TRBV28 to TRBJ1-5; TRBD1 matches at 7 bases. The V segment lost 1 base and the J segment 3 bases; nucleotides outside the gene matches: 9. CDR1 is MDHEN, CDR2 SYDVKM, per germline. The CDR3 is made up of 17 amino acids. The CDR3 region is CASSLFDRAGINQPQHF. The CDR3 bases are TGTGCCAGCAGTTTATTCGACAGGGCCGGGATCAATCAGCCCCAGCATTTT.

The chain recombines TRBV28 with TRBJ1-5; D ambiguous. The V gene's germline CDR1 is MDHEN and CDR2 SYDVKM. V gave up 4 bases and J gave up 1 base, with 11 bases separating them. CDR3 length: 15 amino acids. The CDR3 DNA is TGTGCCAGCAGTTCTCAGGTTTTGAGCAATCAGCCCCAGCATTTT. It yields the protein CASSSQVLSNQPQHF.

V is TRBV27 and J is TRBJ2-3; 9 bases line up with TRBD1. The CDR3 length is 17 residues. Trimming removed 6 bases from V and 3 bases from J; junction bases left unmatched: 13. The germline V gene has CDR1 MNHEY and CDR2 SMNVEV (reference sequence). The CDR3 bases are TGTGCCAGCAGACCATTCGCCGGGACAGGGAGGACAGATACGCAGTATTTT. Translation: CASRPFAGTGRTDTQYF.

The chain couples TRBV28 to TRBJ2-1; D not resolved. This CDR3 comprises 11 residues. Looked up from germline, CDR1 is MDHEN and CDR2 is SYDVKM. CDR3 protein: CGSWQNNEQFF. For the CDR3, the DNA is TGTGGGTCGTGGCAAAACAATGAGCAGTTCTTC.

The chain links TRBV30 to TRBJ2-4; 8 bases match TRBD2. This CDR3 is 16 amino acids long. The trim removed 0 bases at V and 3 bases at J, leaving 7 bases unmatched. CDR1 is GTSNPN and CDR2 is SVGIG in the germline V gene (reference sequence). The CDR3 protein is CAWSVGLAAVKNIQYF. The CDR3 coding sequence is TGTGCCTGGAGTGTCGGACTAGCCGCCGTCAAAAACATTCAGTACTTC.

The chain links TRBV29-1 to TRBJ1-4; the match to TRBD1 covers 8 bases. The CDR3 has 13 amino acids. V was clipped by 6 bases and J by 5 bases; unmatched bases: 5. Germline CDR1 and CDR2: SQVTM and ANQGSEA. The CDR3 loop is CSVGTGVNEKLFF. Here the CDR3 DNA reads TGCAGCGTCGGGACAGGAGTAAATGAAAAACTGTTTTTT.

J is TRBJ1-1 and V is TRBV28; 7 bases fit TRBD1. Germline V lookup: CDR1 MDHEN, CDR2 SYDVKM. The length of the CDR3 is 13 residues. The ends lost 8 bases at V and 4 bases at J; junction bases unmatched: 7. CDR3 amino acids: CASLLQGSTEAFF. The CDR3 DNA is TGTGCCAGCCTCCTACAGGGGAGCACTGAAGCTTTCTTT.

The gene calls are TRBV6-6 and TRBJ2-5, with 8 positions matching TRBD2. Germline V gene data show CDR1 as MNHNY and CDR2 as SVGAGI (reference sequence). J gave up 4 bases and V 6 bases, and 10 bases lay outside the gene matches. The CDR3 sequence is 15 residues long. CDR3 sequence: CASSLSGTSRETQYF. The CDR3 nucleotides read TGTGCCAGCAGCCTGTCCGGGACTAGTAGAGAGACCCAGTACTTC.